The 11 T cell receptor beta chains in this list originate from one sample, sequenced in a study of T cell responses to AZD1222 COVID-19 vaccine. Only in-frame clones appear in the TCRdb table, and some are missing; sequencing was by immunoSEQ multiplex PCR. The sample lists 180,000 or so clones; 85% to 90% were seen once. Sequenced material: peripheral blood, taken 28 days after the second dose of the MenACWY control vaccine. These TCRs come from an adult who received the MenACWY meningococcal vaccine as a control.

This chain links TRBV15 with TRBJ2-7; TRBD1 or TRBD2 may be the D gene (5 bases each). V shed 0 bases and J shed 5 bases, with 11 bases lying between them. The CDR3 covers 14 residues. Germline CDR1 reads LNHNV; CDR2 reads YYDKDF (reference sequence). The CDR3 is CATSRDGGSDEQYF. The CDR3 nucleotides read TGTGCCACCAGCAGAGATGGGGGAAGCGACGAGCAGTACTTC.

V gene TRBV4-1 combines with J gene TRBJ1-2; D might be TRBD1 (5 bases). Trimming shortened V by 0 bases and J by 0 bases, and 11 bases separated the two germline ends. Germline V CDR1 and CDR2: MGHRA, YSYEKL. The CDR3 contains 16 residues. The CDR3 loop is CASSQEYDRTNYGYTF. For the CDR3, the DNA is TGCGCCAGCAGCCAAGAGTATGACAGAACTAACTATGGCTACACCTTC.

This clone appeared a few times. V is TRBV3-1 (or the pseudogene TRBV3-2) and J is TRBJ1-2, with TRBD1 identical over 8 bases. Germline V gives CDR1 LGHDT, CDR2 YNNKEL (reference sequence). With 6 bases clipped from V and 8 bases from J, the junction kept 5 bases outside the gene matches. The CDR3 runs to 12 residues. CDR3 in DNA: TGTGCCAGCAGTCGAGGACAGGGAGGCTACACCTTC. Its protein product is CASSRGQGGYTF.

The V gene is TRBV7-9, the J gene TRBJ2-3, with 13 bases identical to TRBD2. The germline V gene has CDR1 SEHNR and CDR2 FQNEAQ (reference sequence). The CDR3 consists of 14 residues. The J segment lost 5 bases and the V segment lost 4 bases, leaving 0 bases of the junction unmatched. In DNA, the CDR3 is TGTGCCAGCAGCTGGACTAGCGGGGGAGATACGCAGTATTTT. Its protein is CASSWTSGGDTQYF. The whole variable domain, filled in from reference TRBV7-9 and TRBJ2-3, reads DTGVSQNPRHKITKRGQNVTFRCDPISEHNRLYWYRQTLGQGPEFLTYFQNEAQLEKSRLLSDRFSAERPKGSFSTLEIQRTEQGDSAMYLCASSWTSGGDTQYFGPGTRLTVL.

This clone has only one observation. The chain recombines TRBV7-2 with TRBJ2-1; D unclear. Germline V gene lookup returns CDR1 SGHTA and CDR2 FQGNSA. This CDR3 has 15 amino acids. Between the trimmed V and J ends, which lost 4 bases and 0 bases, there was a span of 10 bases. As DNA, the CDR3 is TGTGCCAGCAGCTCCGCGGATAGCTCCTACAATGAGCAGTTCTTC. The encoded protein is CASSSADSSYNEQFF.

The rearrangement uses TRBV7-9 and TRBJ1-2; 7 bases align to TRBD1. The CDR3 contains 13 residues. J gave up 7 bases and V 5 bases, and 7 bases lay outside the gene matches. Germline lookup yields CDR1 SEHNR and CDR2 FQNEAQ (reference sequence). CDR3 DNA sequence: TGTGCCAGCAGCCGTGAGACAGGGCCTGGCTACACCTTC. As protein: CASSRETGPGYTF.

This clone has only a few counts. Here the CDR3 reads CASSMGQGADSPLHF. The CDR3 DNA is TGTGCCAGTAGTATGGGACAGGGGGCGGATTCACCCCTCCACTTT. V and J are TRBV19 and TRBJ1-6; 12 bases map to TRBD1. The CDR3 is 15 amino acids. Germline trimming cut 3 bases from V and 8 bases from J; bases unmatched to any gene: 2. The V gene's germline CDR1 is LNHDA and CDR2 SQIVND (reference sequence).

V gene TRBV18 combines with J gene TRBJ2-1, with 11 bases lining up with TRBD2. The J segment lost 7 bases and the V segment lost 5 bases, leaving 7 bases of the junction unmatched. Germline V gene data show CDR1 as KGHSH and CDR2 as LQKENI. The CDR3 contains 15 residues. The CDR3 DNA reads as TGTGCCAGCTCAAGCACTAGCGGGAGTCAAAATGAGCAGTTCTTC. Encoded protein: CASSSTSGSQNEQFF.

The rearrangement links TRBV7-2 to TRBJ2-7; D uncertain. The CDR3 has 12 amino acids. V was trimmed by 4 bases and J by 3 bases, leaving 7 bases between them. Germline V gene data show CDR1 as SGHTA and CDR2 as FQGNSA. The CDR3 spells CASSSTRYEQYF. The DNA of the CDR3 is TGTGCCAGCAGCTCGACGCGCTACGAGCAGTACTTC.

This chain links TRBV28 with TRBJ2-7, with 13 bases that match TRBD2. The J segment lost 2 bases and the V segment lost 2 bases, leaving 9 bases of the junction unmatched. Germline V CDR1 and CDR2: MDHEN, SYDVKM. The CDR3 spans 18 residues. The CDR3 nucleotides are TGTGCCAGCAGTTTAGCCCCGGGACTAGCGGGACGTACCTACGAGCAGTACTTC. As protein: CASSLAPGLAGRTYEQYF. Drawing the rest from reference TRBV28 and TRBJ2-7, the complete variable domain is DVKVTQSSRYLVKRTGEKVFLECVQDMDHENMFWYRQDPGLGLRLIYFSYDVKMKEKGDIPEGYSVSREKKERFSLILESASTNQTSMYLCASSLAPGLAGRTYEQYFGPGTRLTVT.

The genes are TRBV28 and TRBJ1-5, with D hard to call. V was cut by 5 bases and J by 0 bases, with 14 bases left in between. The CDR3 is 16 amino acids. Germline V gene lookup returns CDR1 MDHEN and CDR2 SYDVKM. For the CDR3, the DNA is TGTGCCAGCAGTCCTGCTGGAGGGTATAGCAATCAGCCCCAGCATTTT. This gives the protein CASSPAGGYSNQPQHF.